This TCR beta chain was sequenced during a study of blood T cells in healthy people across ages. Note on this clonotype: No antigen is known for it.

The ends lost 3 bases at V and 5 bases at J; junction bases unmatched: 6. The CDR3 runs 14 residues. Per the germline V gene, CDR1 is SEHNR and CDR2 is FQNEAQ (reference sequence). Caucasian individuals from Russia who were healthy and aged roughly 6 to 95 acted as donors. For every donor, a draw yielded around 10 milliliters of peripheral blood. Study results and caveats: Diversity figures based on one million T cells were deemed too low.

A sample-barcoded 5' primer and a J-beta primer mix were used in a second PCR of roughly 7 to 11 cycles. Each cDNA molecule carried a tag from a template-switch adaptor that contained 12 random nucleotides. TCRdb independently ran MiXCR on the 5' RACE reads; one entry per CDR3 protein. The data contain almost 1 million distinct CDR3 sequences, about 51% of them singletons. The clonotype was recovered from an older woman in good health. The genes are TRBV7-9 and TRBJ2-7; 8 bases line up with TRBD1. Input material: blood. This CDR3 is CASSFPDRDNEQYF. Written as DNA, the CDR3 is TGTGCCAGCAGCTTCCCGGACAGGGACAACGAGCAGTACTTC.